Following are 23 T cell receptor beta chains from one sample sequenced in a study of breast tumors, draining lymph nodes, adjacent tissues. TCRdb analysed the multiplex PCR reads with MiXCR anew, one entry per CDR3 protein. The sample lists roughly 220,000 distinct CDR3 sequences; about 34% were seen once. The lymph nodes were axillary draining lymph nodes from breast cancer patients. The source material was axillary lymph node tissue. Source of these receptors: a female donor with breast cancer. Some clones in this sample may be carry-over from other donors' samples.

This clonotype turned up a few times. This could be a read error, since a much larger clone is one nucleotide away. This sequence joins TRBV20-1 and TRBJ2-7; D remains ambiguous. This CDR3 has 11 residues. CDR1 is DFQATT, CDR2 SNEGSKA, per germline (reference sequence). The CDR3 reads CSASATYEQSF. The CDR3 nucleotides read TGCAGTGCTAGTGCCACCTACGAGCAGTCCTTC.

At least ten counts were recorded for this clonotype. The V and J genes are TRBV12-3 or TRBV12-4 and TRBJ2-7; 8 bases line up with TRBD1. With V trimmed by 2 bases and J by 2 bases, 5 bases remained unmatched. The CDR3 is made up of 15 amino acids. CDR3 region: CASSLRTGITYEQYF. Here the CDR3 DNA reads TGTGCCAGCAGTTTACGGACAGGGATCACCTACGAGCAGTACTTC.

Many counts were recorded for this clonotype. The CDR3 DNA sequence: TGTGCCAGCAGCTCTTCCACTGGAGACAGGAGAAGTCAGCCCCAGCATTTT. Translating it yields CASSSSTGDRRSQPQHF. The chain carries TRBV7-2 and TRBJ1-5; maybe TRBD1 (6 bases). Germline CDR1 reads SGHTA; CDR2 reads FQGNSA. This CDR3 has 17 amino acids. V was trimmed by 4 bases and J by 6 bases, leaving 22 bases between them.

The chain couples TRBV2 to TRBJ1-5; D not resolved. The ends were cut back, 1 base at V and 5 bases at J, with 12 bases in the middle. Germline V CDR1 and CDR2: SNHLY, FYNNEI. This CDR3 has 15 amino acids. CDR3 in amino acids: CASSEGQQYDQPQHF. The CDR3 coding sequence is TGTGCCAGCAGTGAAGGGCAGCAATACGATCAGCCCCAGCATTTT. The entire variable domain, with the rest obtained from reference TRBV2 and TRBJ1-5, is as follows: EPEVTQTPSHQVTQMGQEVILRCVPISNHLYFYWYRQILGQKVEFLVSFYNNEISEKSEIFDDQFSVERPDGSNFTLKIRSTKLEDSAMYFCASSEGQQYDQPQHFGDGTRLSIL.

Note on this clonotype: At one of its ends the junction is not consistent with the germline gene, which may arise from a read error. This chain joins TRBV7-2 and TRBJ1-3; D is unclear. This CDR3 contains 16 residues. Germline CDR1 is SGHTA and CDR2 is FQGNSA. In DNA form, the CDR3 reads TGTGCCAGCAGCTTGCGAGGAATCGTCTCTGGGAACACCCTATATTTT. Its protein product is CASSLRGIVSGNTLYF.

This clonotype was seen ten or more times. The chain recombines TRBV7-3 with TRBJ2-7, with TRBD2 matching over 7 bases. Per germline, CDR1 SGHTA and CDR2 FQGTGA. Germline trimming cut 2 bases from V and 3 bases from J; bases unmatched to any gene: 7. The CDR3 is 15 amino acids. The CDR3 loop reads CASSLLGGGHYEQYF. Written as DNA, the CDR3 is TGTGCCAGCAGCTTACTCGGGGGAGGGCACTACGAGCAGTACTTC.

The genes are TRBV6-2 or TRBV6-3 and TRBJ2-4; D ambiguous. Deletions cut 5 bases from V and 0 bases from J, with 20 bases between. The CDR3 has 18 amino acids. The germline V gene has CDR1 MNHEY and CDR2 SVGEGT. CDR3 DNA: TGTGCCAGCAGTAGCCGGCTTACAGCGACTCTAGCCAAAAACATTCAGTACTTC. It encodes CASSSRLTATLAKNIQYF.

A remark on this clonotype: Since the CDR3 does not end with the conserved phenylalanine or tryptophan, this likely comes from a read error. V is TRBV7-3 and J is TRBJ2-1, with D uncertain. Trimming removed 5 bases from V and 0 bases from J, with 11 bases in between. CDR3 size: 15 residues. Germline CDR1 and CDR2: SGHTA and FQGTGA. The CDR3 region has the DNA TGTGCCAGCAGCCAAGACGAGCTCTCCTACAATGAGCAGTTCAGA. This gives the protein CASSQDELSYNEQFR.

Many counts were recorded for this clonotype. V is TRBV5-1 and J is TRBJ1-2; D is unresolved. The CDR3 totals 12 residues. Germline values: CDR1 SGHRS, CDR2 YFSETQ. The V end lost 4 bases, the J end lost 6 bases, and 10 bases lay between the germline ends. The CDR3 nucleotides read TGCGCCAGCAGCCCCCAGAAGGATGGCTACACCTTC. It yields the protein CASSPQKDGYTF.

This clonotype was seen repeatedly, ten times or more. The chain employs TRBV2 and TRBJ2-7; the match to TRBD2 covers 9 bases. Trimming cost V 3 bases and J 3 bases; bases outside gene matches: 3. Germline V gives CDR1 SNHLY, CDR2 FYNNEI. The CDR3 totals 14 residues. The CDR3, as DNA: TGTGCCAGCAGTGAGCCTAGCGGGATCTACGAGCAGTACTTC. This gives the protein CASSEPSGIYEQYF.

There are a few counts of this clonotype. The chain has TRBV5-4 and TRBJ2-1, with D perhaps matching TRBD2 (6 bases). Germline values: CDR1 SGHNT, CDR2 YYREEE (reference sequence). The V gene lost 7 bases and the J gene lost 6 bases, with 23 bases spanning the gap. The CDR3 has 16 residues. The CDR3 DNA follows: TGTGCCAGCGGAACCGTAGCGGCAGGGCCCGTCAATGAGCAGTTCTTC. Encoded protein: CASGTVAAGPVNEQFF.

This clonotype was picked up one time. The rearrangement uses TRBV11-2 and TRBJ2-1; 12 nucleotides line up with TRBD2. The V gene's germline CDR1 is SGHAT and CDR2 FQNNGV. The CDR3 spans 17 residues. V lost 4 bases, J lost 0 bases, and 4 bases stayed unmatched. CDR3 coding DNA: TGTGCCAGCAGCTGGACTAGCGGGACCAGCTCCTACAATGAGCAGTTCTTC. Translation: CASSWTSGTSSYNEQFF.

This chain connects TRBV19 to TRBJ2-5, with 7 bases lining up with TRBD1. Per the germline V gene, CDR1 is LNHDA and CDR2 is SQIVND (reference sequence). This CDR3 is 15 amino acids long. V trimming: 3 bases; J trimming: 4 bases; junction bases outside the gene matches: 8. CDR3 residues: CASSITGQRRETQYF. CDR3 in DNA: TGTGCCAGTAGTATTACGGGACAGAGGAGAGAGACCCAGTACTTC.

CDR3 nucleotide sequence: TGTGCCACCAGACCTCAATTTTCTGTCCTCGGGGGAACAGATACGCAGTATTTT. Translating gives CATRPQFSVLGGTDTQYF. V gene TRBV15 combines with J gene TRBJ2-3; weak D call: TRBD2 (6 bases). Looked up from germline, CDR1 is LNHNV and CDR2 is YYDKDF (reference sequence). V was clipped by 6 bases and J by 3 bases, with 25 bases between them. The CDR3 loop spans 18 amino acids.

This clonotype has a count of ten or more. V is TRBV6-1 and J is TRBJ1-5; no clear D gene. Germline-derived CDR1 and CDR2 are MNHNS and SASEGT. The CDR3 totals 13 residues. The V end lost 1 base, the J end lost 9 bases, and 10 bases lay between the germline ends. CDR3 nucleotides: TGTGCCAGCAGTGAAGTCTCGGCTCGGCCCCAGCATTTT. The encoded protein is CASSEVSARPQHF.

This clonotype was seen many times. The chain has TRBV19 and TRBJ2-4, with 8 bases lining up with TRBD1. Per germline, CDR1 LNHDA and CDR2 SQIVND (reference sequence). The CDR3 extends over 14 amino acids. Trimming cost V 5 bases and J 9 bases; bases outside gene matches: 9. CDR3 region: CASSRQGTGGIQYF. DNA of the CDR3: TGTGCCAGTAGTCGCCAAGGGACAGGCGGCATTCAGTACTTC.

The sample holds many counts of this clonotype. The chain couples TRBV2 to TRBJ1-2; D perhaps matches TRBD1 (5 bases). CDR1 is SNHLY and CDR2 is FYNNEI in the germline V gene. Between the trimmed V and J ends, which lost 7 bases and 8 bases, there was a span of 26 bases. CDR3 size: 16 residues. CDR3 nucleotide sequence: TGTGCCAGCAAACACACAGGAGGGAAGTACCTAGGAGGCTACACCTTC. Residues: CASKHTGGKYLGGYTF.

This clonotype was counted many times. In DNA form, the CDR3 reads TGCGCCAGCAGCCTGGGACAGGTTTCATACAATGAGCAGTTCTTC. Translation: CASSLGQVSYNEQFF. V is TRBV5-1 and J is TRBJ2-1, with 8 bases identical to TRBD1. Germline V gene sequence: CDR1 SGHRS, CDR2 YFSETQ. This CDR3 contains 15 residues. The V gene end was trimmed by 4 bases and the J gene end by 4 bases; junction bases not matched to a gene: 7.

The sample holds a few counts of this clonotype. This sequence may be a read error, since a much larger clone differs from it by one base. V gene TRBV13 combines with J gene TRBJ1-5; 10 bases map to TRBD1. Trimming cost V 5 bases and J 5 bases; bases outside gene matches: 9. Looked up from germline, CDR1 is PRHDT and CDR2 is FYEKMQ (reference sequence). The CDR3 spans 16 residues. This CDR3 reads CASSNSGTGVDQPQHF. The CDR3 DNA reads as TGTGCCAGCAGCAATTCCGGGACAGGGGTTGATCAGCCCCAGCATTTT.

This clonotype was counted a few times. A single base separates this from a much larger clone, so it may be a read error. V usage is TRBV20-1 and J usage is TRBJ2-1, with 10 bases fitting TRBD2. With 7 bases clipped from V and 7 bases from J, the junction kept 22 bases outside the gene matches. Germline V lookup: CDR1 DFQATT, CDR2 SNEGSKA (reference sequence). The CDR3 runs to 18 residues. The CDR3 DNA is TGCAGTGTCGTCGTAGGGCTAGCGGGAGCTTTGGGGAGAAATGAGCAGTTCTTC. As protein: CSVVVGLAGALGRNEQFF.

Ten or more counts support this clonotype. The rearrangement uses TRBV7-8 and TRBJ2-2, with no clear D. Germline values: CDR1 SGHVS, CDR2 FQNEAQ. V lost 2 bases, J lost 7 bases, and 5 bases lay in between. CDR3 length: 12 amino acids. The CDR3 region has the DNA TGTGCCAGCAGCTTATGGGGCGGGGAGCTGTTTTTT. Amino acid sequence: CASSLWGGELFF.

This clonotype was detected ten times or more. The chain employs TRBV4-1 and TRBJ2-3; D is ambiguous. Between the trimmed V and J ends, which lost 0 bases and 0 bases, there was a span of 7 bases. The germline CDR1 and CDR2 sequences are MGHRA and YSYEKL. The CDR3 length is 15 residues. The DNA of the CDR3 is TGCGCCAGCAGCCAAGATCGGGTTAGCACAGATACGCAGTATTTT. Its translation is CASSQDRVSTDTQYF.

This clonotype was counted ten times or more. V is TRBV7-2 and J is TRBJ2-3, with D tentatively TRBD2 (5 bases). Trimming removed 3 bases at V and 2 bases at J, with 18 bases between. Germline CDR1 SGHTA, CDR2 FQGNSA. The CDR3 totals 17 residues. In DNA form, the CDR3 reads TGTGCCAGCAGCTTGACGGGAATCAACCCCCCCACAGATACGCAGTATTTT. The encoded protein is CASSLTGINPPTDTQYF.